This T cell receptor beta chain was captured by sequencing in a study of OX40 agonist ivuxolimab in advanced cancers. In the study overall: Clinicians treated patients with ivuxolimab, an agonistic anti-OX40 (CD134) antibody. The dose of intravenous ivuxolimab that patients received every 2 weeks ranged from 0.01 to 10 mg/kg.

Germline CDR1 MNHEY, CDR2 SMNVEV (reference sequence). This CDR3 has 16 amino acids. Unmatched junction bases numbered 8, after V lost 5 bases and J lost 6 bases. Study-wide findings and caveats: The investigators did not determine what antigen specificity the expanded peripheral T cells had.

The method was immunoSEQ multiplex PCR; TCRdb's version includes in-frame clones alone and lacks a portion of them. Of tens of thousands of clones listed, around four fifths were seen once; the top ten hold around 12%. A note on this clone: The antigen remains unidentified.

The source was CD4+ or CD8+ T cells sorted from blood, collected in a trial of the OX40 agonist ivuxolimab. This TCR was sampled from an adult with an advanced solid tumor such as melanoma, head and neck, liver or kidney cancer. V usage is TRBV27 and J usage is TRBJ2-3, with 13 bases identical to TRBD2. Here the CDR3 reads CASSPLAGGPIDTQYF. CDR3 nucleotide sequence: TGTGCCAGCAGTCCACTAGCGGGAGGGCCGATCGATACGCAGTATTTT.